The 24 T cell receptor beta chains below all came from one sample that was sequenced in a study of blood T cell repertoires in COVID-19. TCRdb's table, derived via immunoSEQ multiplex PCR, lists solely in-frame clones and lacks some. The data hold fewer than 200,000 clones, with roughly 83% observed a single time. The sequenced sample consisted of PBMCs or T cells enriched from blood (not recorded which). The receptors originated from a woman aged 45-65 years who had recovered from COVID-19.

The genes are TRBV28 and TRBJ1-6; TRBD1 agrees at 10 bases. There are 14 residues in the CDR3. V shed 4 bases, J shed 11 bases, and the junction held 5 bases outside the gene matches. The V gene's germline CDR1 is MDHEN and CDR2 SYDVKM. CDR3 DNA: TGTGCCAGCAGTTCCGGGACAGGGGTTCCACCCCTCCACTTT. Amino acid sequence: CASSSGTGVPPLHF.

This clone was seen just once. This chain joins TRBV19 and TRBJ1-2; D is possibly TRBD1 (5 bases). CDR1 and CDR2 (germline): LNHDA, SQIVND (reference sequence). The CDR3 is 15 residues long. V was cut by 0 bases and J by 4 bases, with 12 bases left in between. The CDR3 sequence: CASSIEGDWTYGYTF. In DNA form, the CDR3 reads TGTGCCAGTAGTATAGAAGGGGACTGGACCTATGGCTACACCTTC.

The chain has TRBV10-1 and TRBJ2-5; D uncertain. This CDR3 contains 13 residues. Germline loops: CDR1 WNHNN, CDR2 SYGVQD (reference sequence). V was clipped by 10 bases and J by 7 bases, with 19 bases between them. This CDR3 is CATELSFCGTQYF. The CDR3 coding sequence is TGCGCCACCGAACTGTCTTTTTGCGGGACCCAGTACTTC.

The genes are TRBV7-2 and TRBJ1-2; 8 positions match TRBD1. Germline V gene sequence: CDR1 SGHTA, CDR2 FQGNSA. The V gene end was trimmed by 5 bases and the J gene end by 8 bases; junction bases not matched to a gene: 7. The CDR3 contains 13 residues. CDR3 sequence: CASSDRGPRGYTF. In DNA, the CDR3 is TGTGCCAGCAGCGACAGGGGCCCTCGGGGCTACACCTTC.

The V call is TRBV7-9, the J call TRBJ2-1, with 9 nucleotides matching TRBD2. The germline CDR1 and CDR2 sequences are SEHNR and FQNEAQ (reference sequence). V was clipped by 6 bases and J by 1 base; unmatched bases: 7. The CDR3 is 16 residues long. CDR3 coding DNA: TGTGCCAGCAGGGGACTAGCAGATACGTCCTACAATGAGCAGTTCTTC. It specifies CASRGLADTSYNEQFF.

The V gene is TRBV11-2, the J gene TRBJ2-1; D gene unclear. This CDR3 is built from 13 residues. Trimming removed 0 bases at V and 8 bases at J, with 8 bases between. Looked up from germline, CDR1 is SGHAT and CDR2 is FQNNGV. This CDR3 is CASSLDGRDEQFF. CDR3 nucleotide sequence: TGTGCCAGCAGCTTAGATGGCCGGGATGAGCAGTTCTTC.

The CDR3 is CASSRDRIGGYTF. In DNA form, the CDR3 reads TGTGCCAGCAGTCGCGACAGGATAGGAGGCTACACCTTC. The chain has TRBV6-4 and TRBJ1-2, with a tentative D call TRBD1 (6 bases). Trimming took off 5 bases at V and 8 bases at J, with 15 bases between the two ends. The CDR3 runs 13 residues. In germline, CDR1 is MRHNA, CDR2 SNTAGT.

The sample holds one count of this clone. V usage is TRBV25-1 and J usage is TRBJ2-1; D ambiguous. V dropped 5 bases and J dropped 5 bases, with 4 bases sitting between them. The CDR3 totals 11 residues. Germline V CDR1 and CDR2: MGHDK, SYGVNS. The chain's CDR3 is CASSRDNEQFF. DNA of the CDR3: TGTGCCAGCAGTCGTGACAATGAGCAGTTCTTC.

The chain uses TRBV4-2 and TRBJ2-1; 9 bases are shared with TRBD2. Germline CDR1 is LGHNA and CDR2 is YNFKEQ. Trimming cost V 5 bases and J 10 bases; bases outside gene matches: 9. This CDR3 has 14 amino acids. CDR3 coding DNA: TGTGCCAGCAGCGGCGGGGGGGCCTCCGCCGAGCAGTTCTTC. As protein: CASSGGGASAEQFF.

The chain recombines TRBV29-1 with TRBJ2-1; TRBD2 aligns across 11 bases. The CDR3 is 17 residues long. V lost 6 bases, J lost 5 bases, and 15 bases stayed unmatched. Germline CDR1 reads SQVTM; CDR2 reads ANQGSEA. CDR3 sequence (DNA): TGCAGCGTCCGGGACACCTCTAGCGGGAGGACCAACAATGAGCAGTTCTTC. Its protein product is CSVRDTSSGRTNNEQFF.

V and J are TRBV7-9 and TRBJ1-4; D remains ambiguous. Germline V CDR1 and CDR2: SEHNR, FQNEAQ (reference sequence). V lost 1 base, J lost 10 bases, and 13 bases lay in between. CDR3 length equals 14 residues. CDR3 bases: TGTGCCAGCAGCTTAGGAGGGCTTCCGGTAAAACTGTTTTTT. Protein sequence: CASSLGGLPVKLFF.

The chain is built from TRBV6-5 and TRBJ1-6; 7 bases map to TRBD1. The CDR3 has 14 residues. Germline CDR1 reads MNHEY; CDR2 reads SVGAGI. V trimming: 2 bases; J trimming: 13 bases; junction bases outside the gene matches: 8. CDR3 protein: CASSYGAGGMPLHF. The CDR3, as DNA: TGTGCCAGCAGTTACGGGGCAGGGGGAATGCCCCTCCACTTT.

The genes are TRBV11-1 and TRBJ1-1, with TRBD1 matching 7 bases. The CDR3 has 15 amino acids. Unmatched junction bases numbered 11, after V lost 3 bases and J lost 7 bases. From germline, CDR1 is SGHAT and CDR2 FQDESV (reference sequence). CDR3 nucleotide sequence: TGTGCCAGCAGCTTGCAGATAAGGCAGGGGGGTGAAGCTTTCTTT. Protein sequence: CASSLQIRQGGEAFF.

This chain connects TRBV10-3 to TRBJ1-6; 8 bases fit TRBD1. Germline assignment: CDR1 ENHRY and CDR2 SYGVKD. J was trimmed by 9 bases and V by 6 bases; bases with no gene match: 7. The CDR3 length is 14 residues. The DNA of the CDR3 is TGTGCCATCAGGGAGACAGGGGACTTTTCACCCCTCCACTTT. It yields the protein CAIRETGDFSPLHF.

The chain has TRBV29-1 and TRBJ2-2; 9 nucleotides agree with TRBD2. The CDR3 is made up of 14 amino acids. Germline assignment: CDR1 SQVTM and CDR2 ANQGSEA. V lost 7 bases and J lost 0; bases outside the gene matches: 3. CDR3: CSALAGPNTGELFF. CDR3 coding DNA: TGCAGCGCCCTAGCGGGGCCGAACACCGGGGAGCTGTTTTTT.

The rearrangement links TRBV7-8 to TRBJ1-1; D is perhaps TRBD1 (6 bases). Deletions cut 5 bases from V and 5 bases from J, with 15 bases between. This CDR3 has 14 amino acids. The germline gives CDR1 SGHVS, CDR2 FQNEAQ. The CDR3 sequence: CASSRELQGTEAFF. CDR3 DNA sequence: TGTGCCAGCAGCCGAGAGCTACAGGGTACTGAAGCTTTCTTT. Based on the CDR3 plus reference TRBV7-8 and TRBJ1-1, the full variable domain is GAGVSQSPRYKVAKRGQDVALRCDPISGHVSLFWYQQALGQGPEFLTYFQNEAQLDKSGLPSDRFFAERPEGSVSTLKIQRTQQEDSAVYLCASSRELQGTEAFFGQGTRLTVV.

CDR3 nucleotides: TGTGCCAGCAGCGTAGAAGCGGGGAGCACAGATACGCAGTATTTT. Encoded protein: CASSVEAGSTDTQYF. The J gene is TRBJ2-3, the V gene TRBV9; 7 nucleotides match TRBD2. Germline V gene lookup returns CDR1 SGDLS and CDR2 YYNGEE. The length of the CDR3 is 15 residues. With 0 bases clipped from V and 0 bases from J, the junction kept 1 base outside the gene matches.

The chain carries TRBV2 and TRBJ1-4; 8 nucleotides match TRBD1. The CDR3 extends over 15 amino acids. CDR1 and CDR2 from the germline V gene are SNHLY and FYNNEI. Trimming took 6 bases from V and 4 from J; bases not matched to a gene: 7. CDR3 nucleotide sequence: TGTGCCAGCAGGGGACAGGTCGGGGATAATGAAAAACTGTTTTTT. Encoded protein: CASRGQVGDNEKLFF.

This chain connects TRBV28 to TRBJ1-5; perhaps TRBD1 as D (5 bases). V lost 4 bases to trimming and J lost 6 bases, with 10 bases between them. This CDR3 contains 13 residues. Germline CDR1 is MDHEN and CDR2 is SYDVKM. The CDR3 DNA reads as TGTGCCAGCAGTTCGGACGGGGGTCAGCCCCAGCATTTT. This codes for CASSSDGGQPQHF.

This rearrangement joins TRBV19 to TRBJ1-6; D ambiguous. Germline V gene data show CDR1 as LNHDA and CDR2 as SQIVND (reference sequence). Trimming stripped 2 bases from V and 0 bases from J, with 8 bases between. The CDR3 consists of 16 residues. The CDR3 DNA reads TGTGCCAGTAGTATAAGAGAGAGCTCCTATAATTCACCCCTCCACTTT. Its translation is CASSIRESSYNSPLHF.

This clone appeared a few times. The CDR3 DNA reads TGTGCCAGCAGCTTAGGCCGGACTAGCGACTACAATGAGCAGTTCTTC. Translation gives CASSLGRTSDYNEQFF. The chain uses TRBV11-3 and TRBJ2-1; TRBD2 agrees at 9 bases. Trimming removed 1 base from V and 3 bases from J; junction bases left unmatched: 4. Germline CDR1 is SGHNT and CDR2 is YENEEA. The CDR3 is 16 amino acids.

The chain employs TRBV9 and TRBJ2-3; 10 bases line up with TRBD2. CDR1 and CDR2 from the germline V gene are SGDLS and YYNGEE. Losses at the gene ends were 0 bases for V and 3 bases for J; bases not matched to a gene: 4. The length of the CDR3 is 16 residues. The CDR3 protein is CASSVGLAGQTDTQYF. The CDR3 DNA follows: TGTGCCAGCAGCGTAGGACTAGCGGGCCAAACAGATACGCAGTATTTT.

The chain links TRBV3-1 (or the pseudogene TRBV3-2) to TRBJ1-1, with a tentative D call TRBD1 (5 bases). The CDR3 totals 14 residues. The germline V gene encodes CDR1 LGHDT and CDR2 YNNKEL (reference sequence). V was cut by 1 base and J by 4 bases, with 10 bases left in between. The DNA of the CDR3 is TGTGCCAGCAGCCAAGGTCTCGGGGGCACTGAAGCTTTCTTT. Its protein product is CASSQGLGGTEAFF.

V is TRBV7-9 and J is TRBJ2-3; D gene unclear. The V gene lost 5 bases and the J gene lost 5 bases, with 2 bases spanning the gap. CDR3 size: 10 residues. Germline V gives CDR1 SEHNR, CDR2 FQNEAQ (reference sequence). Here the CDR3 reads CASSLDTQYF. In nucleotides, the CDR3 is TGTGCCAGCAGCCTAGATACGCAGTATTTT.